What follows describes a single T cell receptor beta chain. Its target is unknown. Germline V lookup: CDR1 MNHNS, CDR2 SASEGT. The CDR3 totals 15 residues. Deletions cut 4 bases from V and 4 bases from J, with 15 bases between. The sample comes from a study of T cell repertoires in cytomegalovirus infection. Looking at the study overall: CMV infection together with matching HLA type was indicated by public TCR beta signatures. Study-level results: HLA-C-restricted, CMV-specific TCR beta clonotypes were dominant ex vivo.

TCRdb re-derived calls from the reads in MiXCR, one entry per CDR3 protein. The sample lists under 500,000 distinct CDR3 sequences, more than 40% seen once, with around 45% in the top ten. The sequences come from cultured PBMCs, collected from culture after CMV antigen stimulation. This receptor was obtained from a human donor in good health (CMV status not recorded). Some clones in this sample may be carry-over from other donors' samples. The chain combines TRBV6-1 with TRBJ2-3; D not certain. The CDR3 spells CASSGNHLAADTQYF. In nucleotides, the CDR3 is TGTGCCAGCAGTGGTAACCACCTTGCGGCAGATACGCAGTATTTT.